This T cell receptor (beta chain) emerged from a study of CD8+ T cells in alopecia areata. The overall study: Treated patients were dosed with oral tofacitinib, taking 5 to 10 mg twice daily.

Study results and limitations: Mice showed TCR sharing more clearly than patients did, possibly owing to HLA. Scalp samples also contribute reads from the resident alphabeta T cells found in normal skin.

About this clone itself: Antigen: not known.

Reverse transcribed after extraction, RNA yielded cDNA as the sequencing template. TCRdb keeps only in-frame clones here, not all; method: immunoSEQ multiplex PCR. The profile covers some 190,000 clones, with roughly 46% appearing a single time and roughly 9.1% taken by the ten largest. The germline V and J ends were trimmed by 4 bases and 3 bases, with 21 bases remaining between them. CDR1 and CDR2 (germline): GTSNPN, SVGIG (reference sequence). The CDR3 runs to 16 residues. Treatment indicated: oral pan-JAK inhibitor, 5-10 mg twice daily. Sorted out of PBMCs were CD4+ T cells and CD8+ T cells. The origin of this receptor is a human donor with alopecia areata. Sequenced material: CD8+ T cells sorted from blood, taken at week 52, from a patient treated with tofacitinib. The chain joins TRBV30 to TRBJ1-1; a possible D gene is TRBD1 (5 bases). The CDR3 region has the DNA TGTGCCTGGAACCAGCCCCTCGTCCGGGACTACACTGAAGCTTTCTTT. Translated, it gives CAWNQPLVRDYTEAFF.